This T cell receptor (beta chain) was identified in a study of blood T cell repertoires in COVID-19 (dated by TCRdb to 2020 to 2022). Regarding the study in general: Collaborator samples came from the United States, Italy and Spain and covered acute and convalescent phases of COVID-19. The prospective study material was composed of cDNA or gDNA derived from T cells, B-cell-depleted T cells, or PBMCs. The dataset comprised deeply sampled blood TCRbeta repertoires from subjects exposed to, actively infected with, or recovered from COVID-19. A freely available public database, intended as a resource for researchers studying the immune response to SARS-CoV-2, is where the repertoires were released. Samples were obtained from the ongoing ImmuneRACE study (first 160 participants) and from about 1,300 subjects provided by 6 global collaborators. The sample metadata nearly always contained a de-identified subject ID, COVID-19 status, age in years and sex. Where HLA class I and class II types were available, the types were taken from metadata supplied by the sample provider, not from assay-based typing.

The CDR3 runs 15 amino acids, cysteine and phenylalanine included. Just the 45-base CDR3 DNA is kept, in frame starting at base 1. Trimming accounts for 6 bases at V and 2 bases at J, while the number of junction bases matched to no gene is 7. Taken from the germline V gene, the CDR1 and CDR2 loops are MNHEY and SVGAGI. TCRbeta CDR3 regions were amplified from genomic DNA by means of the immunoSEQ Assay, a bias-controlled multiplex PCR. For the original study's pipeline: Nucleated cell counts per sample were estimated from amplification of reference gene primers within the assay. To quantify the absolute abundance of each unique TCRbeta CDR3 rearrangement, sequence reads were collapsed and filtered. For each sample, productive Simpson clonality was calculated as the square root of Simpson's diversity index across productive rearrangements. Sourced from immuneACCESS, this table was stored by TCRdb with only in-frame sequences that have V and J called. A share of the clones is absent; for the studies checked, an unresolved V gene accounts for under half, and the remainder has no known explanation. That table gives V, J and clone size, and the DNA gave D and trimming. The sample profile shows around 160,000 clones; around 87% of them were found once. The ten largest clones take up 10% of the sample.

On this clone itself: What this receptor recognizes is not known. No base quality information exists; no much larger clone differs at one position.

Study-level results and caveats: The amount of clinical and demographic metadata varied by source and participant and was provided uncurated.

In Seattle, one collaborating source enrolled patients while the infection was active and tracked those patients longitudinally over the course of disease. Each collaborating institution followed its own protocols to collect whole blood in K2EDTA tubes. For TCRbeta analysis, collaborator samples were shipped as frozen whole blood, as isolated PBMCs, or as DNA extracted from either sample type. The rearrangement combines TRBV6-5 with TRBJ2-7; 10 bases in the junction line up with TRBD1. The source is a woman aged 65 to 85 with COVID-19, enrolled during active disease. Material for sequencing was peripheral blood. This receptor carries the CDR3 CASRVTGTGAYEQYF. The bases are TGTGCCAGCAGGGTAACCGGGACAGGGGCCTACGAGCAGTACTTC.